This section outlines one TCR beta chain sequence together with its context. What it binds is unknown. This sample also contains other DNA sequences that code for the same CDR3. Per the germline V gene, CDR1 is MNHNS and CDR2 is SASEGT. The length of the CDR3 is 14 residues. J gave up 1 base and V 5 bases, and 0 bases lay outside the gene matches. Several immunoSEQ plates received, in even portions, the genomic DNA of each subset. Clones were read by immunoSEQ multiplex PCR, and TCRdb kept only the in-frame ones, dropping some. The table has millions of clones, 85% to 95% seen once; the top ten hold about 0.13%. This record comes from a study of shared clonotypes between healthy human individuals. Study-wide points: Naive subsets tended to show greater estimated richness than memory subsets.

This receptor was identified in a man younger than 30 in good health. This chain connects TRBV6-1 to TRBJ2-3, with TRBD2 matching 10 bases. Sample: naive CD4+ T cells sorted from blood. The subset here: CD45RA+ positively selected. The CDR3 loop reads CASSLAGGTDTQYF. CDR3 bases: TGTGCCAGCAGTCTAGCGGGGGGCACAGATACGCAGTATTTT.